This T cell receptor beta chain was recorded in a study of cytomegalovirus exposure and HLA in healthy donors. Study details: About 77 million unique TCRs from HLA-typed donors made up an early data release. General study points: Presence/absence analyses took donor sequencing depth as roughly uniform.

Remarks on this clone: The antigen is unknown.

PCR amplification relied on 60 Vbeta primers (plus 13 Jbeta primers). TCRdb's copy holds only in-frame clones and misses some; the assay was immunoSEQ multiplex PCR. The sample is made up of about 160,000 clones, and the top ten hold 2% to 2.5% of it. This CDR3 contains 14 residues. The germline CDR1 and CDR2 sequences are MNHEY and SVGAGI. J was trimmed by 2 bases and V by 6 bases; bases with no gene match: 6. Sample: PBMCs. The TCR originated in a young man in good health and CMV-seronegative. The chain recombines TRBV6-5 with TRBJ1-2; 7 bases fit TRBD1. CDR3 loop: CASRPGQRNYGYTF. For the CDR3, the DNA is TGTGCCAGCAGACCGGGACAGAGAAACTATGGCTACACCTTC.